This record covers a single T cell receptor beta chain. Germline V CDR1 and CDR2: GTSNPN, SVGIG (reference sequence). Trimming stripped 1 base from V and 2 bases from J, with 11 bases between. CDR3 length: 14 amino acids. Everyone who donated was a healthy Caucasian. The sample originates from a study of identical twins. Via MiXCR, TCRdb re-called the 5' RACE reads, giving one row per CDR3 protein. The sample records 550,000 to 700,000 distinct CDR3 sequences, less than 25% being singletons. These data were likewise used in another study, on T cells expressing NK-cell markers. As that study records: Seven of the eight sequenced donors were classified as HCMV-seropositive, and one was classified as seronegative. Dominant NKG2C+ clonotypes accounted for about 1.0-8% of CD8+ T cells in six or seven donors. These clonotypes, the leaders elsewhere, also led the CD3+CD56-NKG2C+ fraction in several donors.

The specimen sequenced was PBMCs. This rearrangement joins TRBV30 to TRBJ2-5; tentatively, D is TRBD1 or TRBD2 (5 bases each). The sequence was collected from a young woman in good health. The CDR3 reads CAWSAGTMQETQYF. As DNA, the CDR3 is TGTGCCTGGAGTGCCGGGACCATGCAAGAGACCCAGTACTTC.